These 15 T cell receptor beta chains share one sample of origin, sequenced in a study of T cell repertoires in cytomegalovirus infection. TCRdb analysed the reads with MiXCR anew, one entry per CDR3 protein. The sample holds approximately 100,000 distinct CDR3 sequences, 20% to 30% seen once. Sequenced: CD8+ T cells from PBMCs. These receptors were obtained from a human donor in good health (CMV status not recorded). Some clones in this sample may be carry-over from other donors' samples.

The chain couples TRBV14 to TRBJ2-5, with D unresolved. The germline V and J ends were trimmed by 0 bases and 1 base, with 9 bases remaining between them. Per germline, CDR1 SGHDN and CDR2 FVKESK. The CDR3 is 15 residues long. The CDR3 DNA reads TGTGCCAGCAGCCAAGAATTCGTGTTCCAAGAGACCCAGTACTTC. It codes for CASSQEFVFQETQYF.

This clonotype was recorded many times. The chain joins TRBV20-1 to TRBJ2-7; D might be TRBD2 (5 bases). V lost 2 bases and J 2 bases, leaving 13 bases between the germline ends. Germline V gene lookup returns CDR1 DFQATT and CDR2 SNEGSKA (reference sequence). This CDR3 is 14 amino acids long. This CDR3 reads CSARPRETPYEQYF. The CDR3 region has the DNA TGCAGTGCTAGACCCCGGGAAACCCCCTACGAGCAGTACTTC.

This clonotype was detected a few times. The J gene is TRBJ2-1, the V gene TRBV10-3; D possibly corresponds to TRBD1 (6 bases). The V end was cut by 8 bases, the J end by 4 bases, with 15 bases between. Germline V gene data show CDR1 as ENHRY and CDR2 as SYGVKD. This CDR3 has 14 residues. CDR3 region: CAIREQGSYNEQFF. In DNA form, the CDR3 reads TGTGCCATCCGGGAACAGGGATCTTACAATGAGCAGTTCTTC.

As to this clonotype: Its ends do not fully match the called genes, so a read error is possible. J is TRBJ2-3 and V is TRBV4-1; a possible D gene is TRBD2 (6 bases). Germline CDR1 MGHRA, CDR2 YSYEKL. The CDR3 runs 14 residues. The CDR3 protein is CASSPTGGADTQYF. CDR3 DNA sequence: TGTGCCAGCAGCCCGACCGGGGGTGCAGATACGCAGTATTTT.

This clonotype was seen many times. This sequence joins TRBV7-9 and TRBJ2-1; D ambiguous. V was trimmed by 6 bases and J by 15 bases, leaving 15 bases between them. Germline CDR1 is SEHNR and CDR2 is FQNEAQ (reference sequence). The CDR3 extends over 11 amino acids. The DNA of the CDR3 is TGTGCCAGCAGACTGCCTAACGGGCTGTTCTTC. Protein: CASRLPNGLFF.

The chain recombines TRBV27 with TRBJ1-2, with no clear D. Trimming took off 5 bases at V and 8 bases at J, with 15 bases between the two ends. The germline V gene has CDR1 MNHEY and CDR2 SMNVEV (reference sequence). There are 13 residues in the CDR3. The CDR3 DNA follows: TGTGCCAGCAGTCCCGGTTGGGCTCGGGGCTACACCTTC. Protein product: CASSPGWARGYTF.

The chain combines TRBV4-1 with TRBJ2-2, with D possibly being TRBD2 (5 bases). Germline assignment: CDR1 MGHRA and CDR2 YSYEKL. V dropped 4 bases and J dropped 7 bases, with 13 bases sitting between them. The length of the CDR3 is 14 residues. The CDR3 is CASSPESGVGELFF. Here the CDR3 DNA reads TGCGCCAGCAGCCCCGAATCCGGGGTCGGGGAGCTGTTTTTT.

A few counts support this clonotype. The rearrangement joins TRBV6-5 to TRBJ1-5; D not certain. This CDR3 contains 15 residues. Germline-derived CDR1 and CDR2 are MNHEY and SVGAGI. The V end lost 5 bases, the J end lost 0 bases, and 11 bases lay between the germline ends. Here the CDR3 reads CASSPWTGSNQPQHF. The CDR3 DNA follows: TGTGCCAGCAGTCCATGGACCGGTAGCAATCAGCCCCAGCATTTT.

The J gene is TRBJ1-2, the V gene TRBV28; TRBD1 might be the D (5 bases). The CDR3 has 13 amino acids. CDR1 is MDHEN, CDR2 SYDVKM, per germline. Trimming stripped 5 bases from V and 2 bases from J, with 9 bases between. CDR3 bases: TGTGCCAGCAGTCCCCGGGACAACTATGGCTACACCTTC. It is translated as CASSPRDNYGYTF.

This clonotype was seen repeatedly, ten times or more. The V call is TRBV28, the J call TRBJ2-7, with 10 positions matching TRBD1. J was trimmed by 6 bases and V by 5 bases; bases with no gene match: 7. The CDR3 consists of 14 residues. Looked up from germline, CDR1 is MDHEN and CDR2 is SYDVKM. The CDR3 DNA reads TGTGCCAGCAGTATCCGGGACAGGGGCCGCGAGCAGTACTTC. This codes for CASSIRDRGREQYF.

The V call is TRBV20-1, the J call TRBJ2-6; TRBD2 aligns across 7 bases. From germline, CDR1 is DFQATT and CDR2 SNEGSKA (reference sequence). Germline trimming cut 0 bases from V and 4 bases from J; bases unmatched to any gene: 9. This CDR3 is 17 amino acids long. CDR3 in amino acids: CSARDVGGSAGANVLTF. The DNA of the CDR3 is TGCAGTGCTAGAGATGTGGGAGGGAGCGCCGGGGCCAACGTCCTGACTTTC.

This clonotype was seen only a few times. V usage is TRBV7-6 and J usage is TRBJ2-2; D is undetermined. Germline-derived CDR1 and CDR2 are SGHVS and FNYEAQ. V was cut by 1 base and J by 4 bases, with 4 bases left in between. The CDR3 runs to 13 residues. The CDR3 region is CASSLVSTGELFF. The CDR3, as DNA: TGTGCCAGCAGCTTAGTGAGCACCGGGGAGCTGTTTTTT.

The chain joins TRBV29-1 to TRBJ2-1; no reliable D call. This CDR3 is built from 16 residues. Germline V lookup: CDR1 SQVTM, CDR2 ANQGSEA. Between the trimmed V and J ends, which lost 5 bases and 4 bases, there was a span of 21 bases. The CDR3 here is CSVHDTTARVYNEQFF. DNA for the CDR3: TGCAGCGTTCATGACACCACCGCAAGGGTTTACAATGAGCAGTTCTTC.

V and J are TRBV29-1 and TRBJ2-7, with D unclear. V lost 2 bases and J 0 bases, leaving 8 bases between the germline ends. Germline V CDR1 and CDR2: SQVTM, ANQGSEA. The CDR3 spans 13 residues. CDR3 nucleotides: TGCAGCGTTGAAACCGGTCTCTCCTACGAGCAGTACTTC. The encoded protein is CSVETGLSYEQYF.

This clonotype was seen a few times. The genes are TRBV6-2 or TRBV6-3 and TRBJ2-1, with D possibly called TRBD1 or TRBD2 (5 bases each). Germline CDR1 is MNHEY and CDR2 is SVGEGT. Between the trimmed V and J ends, which lost 5 bases and 4 bases, there was a span of 21 bases. The CDR3 consists of 17 residues. The CDR3 loop is CASSDPFGGVDYNEQFF. CDR3 DNA: TGTGCCAGCAGTGACCCCTTTGGGGGAGTAGATTACAATGAGCAGTTCTTC.